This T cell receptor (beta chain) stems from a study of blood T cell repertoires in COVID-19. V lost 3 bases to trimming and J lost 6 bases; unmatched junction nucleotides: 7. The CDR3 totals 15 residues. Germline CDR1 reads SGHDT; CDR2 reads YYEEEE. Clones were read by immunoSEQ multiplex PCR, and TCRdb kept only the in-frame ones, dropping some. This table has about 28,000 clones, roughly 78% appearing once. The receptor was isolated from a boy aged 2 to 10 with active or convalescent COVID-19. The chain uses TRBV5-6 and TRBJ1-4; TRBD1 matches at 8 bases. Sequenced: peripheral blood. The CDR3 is CASSWTGNQDEKLFF. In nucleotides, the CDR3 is TGTGCCAGCAGCTGGACAGGGAATCAGGATGAAAAACTGTTTTTT.